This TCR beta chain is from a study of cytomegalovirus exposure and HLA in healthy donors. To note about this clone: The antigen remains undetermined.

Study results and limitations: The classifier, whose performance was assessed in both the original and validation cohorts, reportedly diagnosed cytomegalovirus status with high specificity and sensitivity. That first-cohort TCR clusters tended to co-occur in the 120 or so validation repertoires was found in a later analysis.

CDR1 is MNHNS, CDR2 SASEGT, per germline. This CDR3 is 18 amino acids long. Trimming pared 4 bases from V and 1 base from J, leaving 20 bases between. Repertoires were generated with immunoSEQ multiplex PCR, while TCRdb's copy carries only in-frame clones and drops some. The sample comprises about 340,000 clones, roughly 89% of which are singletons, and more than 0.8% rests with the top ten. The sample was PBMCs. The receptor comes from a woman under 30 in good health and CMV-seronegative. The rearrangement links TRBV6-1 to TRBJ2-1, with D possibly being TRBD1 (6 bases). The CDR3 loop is CASSAGHPHLLSYNEQFF. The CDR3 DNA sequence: TGTGCCAGCAGTGCGGGACACCCCCATCTCCTTTCCTACAATGAGCAGTTCTTC.